The text below deals with one TCR beta chain. Its antigen is unknown. These data originate in a study of human T cells and chemical hapten exposure. General observations from the study: Expanded TCRs were compared with controls, and the expanded TCRs formed significantly more large CDR3 similarity clusters.

Trimming stripped 9 bases from V and 2 bases from J, with 11 bases between. Germline V lookup: CDR1 SGHVS, CDR2 FQNEAQ. The CDR3 runs 12 residues. Each cDNA molecule in the library carried unique molecular identifiers. TCRdb re-called the RACE reads through MiXCR, storing one row per CDR3 protein. The top ten clones hold roughly 2.3% of a sample with 190,000 or so distinct CDR3 sequences, about 25% of them seen once. Time point defined: patch test 3, about 24 weeks after DPC sensitization. The sample's treatment: therapeutic diphenylcyclopropenone sensitization with weekly scalp DPC. Unfractionated whole blood was the source of the extracted total RNA.

The chain carries TRBV7-8 and TRBJ2-7; D might be TRBD1 (6 bases). The specimen was whole blood, collected in connection with sensitization to the hapten diphenylcyclopropenone (DPC). This receptor was taken from a woman between 35 and 50 years old with alopecia areata. Some clones in this sample may be carry-over from other donors' samples. This CDR3 reads CASGWGPYEQYF. CDR3 coding DNA: TGTGCCAGTGGGTGGGGGCCCTACGAGCAGTACTTC.